A single sample is the source of the 18 T cell receptor beta chains below, sequenced in a study of shared clonotypes between healthy human individuals. Repertoires were generated with immunoSEQ multiplex PCR, while TCRdb's copy carries only in-frame clones and drops some. The data show approximately 500,000 clones, around 79% seen once. Sequencing used PBMCs. The source is a woman aged 40 to 50 in good health. Some clones in this sample may be carry-over from other donors' samples.

The V call is TRBV18, the J call TRBJ2-3, with 14 bases fitting TRBD2. V dropped 0 bases and J dropped 5; count of bases not matched to a gene: 7. Per germline, CDR1 KGHSH and CDR2 LQKENI. CDR3 size: 18 residues. The CDR3 sequence is CASSPPGLAGGRGDTQYF. DNA of the CDR3: TGTGCCAGCTCACCACCAGGACTAGCGGGAGGTCGGGGAGATACGCAGTATTTT. Supplemented by reference TRBV18 and TRBJ2-3, the full variable domain reads NAGVMQNPRHLVRRRGQEARLRCSPMKGHSHVYWYRQLPEEGLKFMVYLQKENIIDESGMPKERFSAEFPKEGPSILRIQQVVRGDSAAYFCASSPPGLAGGRGDTQYFGPGTRLTVL.

The V and J genes are TRBV7-3 and TRBJ2-7, with 9 bases identical to TRBD2. From germline, CDR1 is SGHTA and CDR2 FQGTGA. With 5 bases clipped from V and 2 bases from J, the junction kept 7 bases outside the gene matches. CDR3 length: 15 amino acids. In DNA, the CDR3 is TGTGCCAGCAGCCCACAGGCGGGAGGGCCCTACGAGCAGTACTTC. The encoded protein is CASSPQAGGPYEQYF.

In this sample, this clone turned up once. The chain has TRBV27 and TRBJ2-5, with D maybe TRBD1 (6 bases). The V gene's germline CDR1 is MNHEY and CDR2 SMNVEV (reference sequence). The CDR3 loop spans 16 amino acids. V was shortened by 3 bases and J by 2 bases, with 16 bases between the two germline ends. In DNA form, the CDR3 reads TGTGCCAGCAGTTTGGGCAGGGGATTCTTGCAAGAGACCCAGTACTTC. Its protein product is CASSLGRGFLQETQYF.

As to this clone: A much larger clone sits a single nucleotide away, making a read error possible. This specimen includes other DNA sequences encoding the same CDR3. V is TRBV11-2 and J is TRBJ2-5; D unresolved. Trimming pared 0 bases from V and 5 bases from J, leaving 4 bases between. Germline CDR1 SGHAT, CDR2 FQNNGV. The CDR3 loop spans 12 amino acids. CDR3 sequence: CASSLDRETQYF. DNA of the CDR3: TGTGCCAGCAGCTTAGATCGCGAGACCCAGTACTTC.

Here the CDR3 reads CAWGQGTYGYTF. The DNA for the CDR3 is TGTGCCTGGGGACAGGGGACCTATGGCTACACCTTC. The genes are TRBV30 and TRBJ1-2; 9 nucleotides align to TRBD1. The CDR3 is made up of 12 amino acids. Trimming cost V 5 bases and J 4 bases; bases outside gene matches: 2. Germline V lookup: CDR1 GTSNPN, CDR2 SVGIG (reference sequence).

This chain uses TRBV7-8 with TRBJ1-2; 9 bases are a match to TRBD1. J gave up 7 bases and V 4 bases, and 4 bases lay outside the gene matches. The CDR3 covers 13 residues. Germline V gene sequence: CDR1 SGHVS, CDR2 FQNEAQ. The CDR3 DNA follows: TGTGCCAGCAGCTACGGGGACAGGGTTGGCTACACCTTC. Translating gives CASSYGDRVGYTF.

This rearrangement joins TRBV21-1 to TRBJ2-1; the table names TRBD2, a call not compared with the DNA. TRBV21-1 is a pseudogene segment. This CDR3 is 18 amino acids long. CDR3 region: CASSTLPGLAGVANEQFF. CDR3 sequence (DNA): TGTGCCAGCAGCACCCTACCGGGACTAGCGGGAGTGGCGAATGAGCAGTTCTTC.

The chain uses TRBV28 and TRBJ2-3; possibly TRBD2 for D (6 bases). Germline V gene sequence: CDR1 MDHEN, CDR2 SYDVKM. V shed 5 bases and J shed 6 bases, with 18 bases lying between them. The CDR3 is 15 residues long. CDR3 coding DNA: TGTGCCAGCAGTGCCCTAGCGAAATGGTTGGATACGCAGTATTTT. Translation: CASSALAKWLDTQYF. Based on the CDR3 plus reference TRBV28 and TRBJ2-3, the full variable domain is DVKVTQSSRYLVKRTGEKVFLECVQDMDHENMFWYRQDPGLGLRLIYFSYDVKMKEKGDIPEGYSVSREKKERFSLILESASTNQTSMYLCASSALAKWLDTQYFGPGTRLTVL.

The chain combines TRBV5-6 with TRBJ2-5; 8 nucleotides agree with TRBD1. The CDR3 has 13 amino acids. V lost 6 bases to trimming and J lost 3 bases; unmatched junction nucleotides: 4. Germline-derived CDR1 and CDR2 are SGHDT and YYEEEE. In nucleotides, the CDR3 is TGTGCCAGCACCCCGACAGGGGAAGAGACCCAGTACTTC. Protein: CASTPTGEETQYF.

This clone has just a few counts. V and J are TRBV28 and TRBJ1-4; 7 nucleotides line up with TRBD1. Germline CDR1 reads MDHEN; CDR2 reads SYDVKM. The CDR3 has 14 amino acids. Trimming took 2 bases from V and 10 from J; bases not matched to a gene: 7. The CDR3: CASSLVTGDRKLFF. CDR3 nucleotide sequence: TGTGCCAGCAGTTTAGTTACAGGGGACAGAAAACTGTTTTTT.

The sample holds many counts of this clone. This chain connects TRBV2 to TRBJ1-4; the D is unclear. With 8 bases removed from V and 5 bases from J, the gap between germline ends came to 12 bases. The CDR3 has 13 amino acids. The germline CDR1 and CDR2 sequences are SNHLY and FYNNEI. CDR3 DNA sequence: TGTGCCAGCTTAGAGGGATGGAATGAAAAACTGTTTTTT. It specifies CASLEGWNEKLFF.

The chain is built from TRBV4-3 and TRBJ2-1; D is unresolved. CDR1 LGHNA and CDR2 YSLEER come from the germline V gene. Trimming left V 1 base short and J 7 bases short, with 11 bases between. This CDR3 comprises 14 residues. The CDR3 loop is CASSQGINGNEQFF. The CDR3 DNA is TGCGCCAGCAGCCAAGGGATTAACGGGAATGAGCAGTTCTTC.

The gene calls are TRBV6-5 and TRBJ2-7; D may match TRBD1 or TRBD2 (5 bases each). CDR1 is MNHEY, CDR2 SVGAGI, per germline. Between the trimmed V and J ends, which lost 5 bases and 3 bases, there was a span of 14 bases. The CDR3 covers 14 residues. CDR3 nucleotide sequence: TGTGCCAGCAGTACCTACGTGGGGGACTACGAGCAGTACTTC. Translation gives CASSTYVGDYEQYF.

This clone was detected a few times. The V call is TRBV19, the J call TRBJ2-3; D is undetermined. Germline V gene data show CDR1 as LNHDA and CDR2 as SQIVND (reference sequence). This CDR3 region has 13 residues. V was cut by 3 bases and J by 4 bases, with 8 bases left in between. CDR3 DNA: TGTGCCAGTAGTATCGACCCCGCAGATACGCAGTATTTT. Translating gives CASSIDPADTQYF.

This clone was counted a few times. The gene calls are TRBV2 and TRBJ2-1; D is undetermined. This CDR3 is 14 amino acids long. CDR1 and CDR2 from the germline V gene are SNHLY and FYNNEI. Trimming left V 1 base short and J 7 bases short, with 11 bases between. CDR3 sequence reads: CASSEGGPGNEQFF. The CDR3 DNA sequence: TGTGCCAGCAGTGAAGGAGGACCCGGAAATGAGCAGTTCTTC.

This clone was seen only once. The chain uses TRBV30 and TRBJ1-4, with D possibly TRBD1 on 5 matching bases. Per the germline V gene, CDR1 is GTSNPN and CDR2 is SVGIG (reference sequence). The CDR3 has 15 amino acids. Trimming removed 3 bases at V and 6 bases at J, with 17 bases between. In DNA, the CDR3 is TGTGCCTGGAGGAGCCGGGACGGACGGTATGAAAAACTGTTTTTT. It specifies CAWRSRDGRYEKLFF.

The chain employs TRBV7-8 and TRBJ1-2; 9 bases agree with TRBD1. This CDR3 is built from 14 residues. Per the germline V gene, CDR1 is SGHVS and CDR2 is FQNEAQ. With V trimmed by 2 bases and J by 5 bases, 3 bases remained unmatched. CDR3 sequence reads: CASSLRQGGYGYTF. The CDR3 DNA reads TGTGCCAGCAGCTTACGACAGGGGGGATATGGCTACACCTTC. Filled out from reference TRBV7-8 and TRBJ1-2, the complete variable domain reads GAGVSQSPRYKVAKRGQDVALRCDPISGHVSLFWYQQALGQGPEFLTYFQNEAQLDKSGLPSDRFFAERPEGSVSTLKIQRTQQEDSAVYLCASSLRQGGYGYTFGSGTRLTVV.

V and J are TRBV6-4 and TRBJ2-1; 7 nucleotides match TRBD2. From germline, CDR1 is MRHNA and CDR2 SNTAGT. CDR3 size: 15 residues. The V gene end was trimmed by 0 bases and the J gene end by 4 bases; junction bases not matched to a gene: 3. CDR3 in DNA: TGTGCCAGCAGTGACTCCGCGGGAGTGTACAATGAGCAGTTCTTC. Translation: CASSDSAGVYNEQFF.